This T cell receptor (beta chain) derives from a study of technical replicates of blood from a handful of donors. TCRdb's copy holds only in-frame clones and misses some; the assay was immunoSEQ multiplex PCR. This table holds roughly 79,000 clones, more than 80% found once. Germline V gives CDR1 SGHRS, CDR2 YFSETQ. There are 15 residues in the CDR3. Germline trimming cut 0 bases from V and 3 bases from J; bases unmatched to any gene: 5. The receptor comes from a human donor in good health. Some clones in this sample may be carry-over from other donors' samples. J is TRBJ2-7 and V is TRBV5-1; 8 bases agree with TRBD1. Sequencing was carried out using PBMCs. In nucleotides, the CDR3 is TGCGCCAGCAGCTTGGGGACAGGGTTGGACTACGAGCAGTACTTC. Translation: CASSLGTGLDYEQYF.